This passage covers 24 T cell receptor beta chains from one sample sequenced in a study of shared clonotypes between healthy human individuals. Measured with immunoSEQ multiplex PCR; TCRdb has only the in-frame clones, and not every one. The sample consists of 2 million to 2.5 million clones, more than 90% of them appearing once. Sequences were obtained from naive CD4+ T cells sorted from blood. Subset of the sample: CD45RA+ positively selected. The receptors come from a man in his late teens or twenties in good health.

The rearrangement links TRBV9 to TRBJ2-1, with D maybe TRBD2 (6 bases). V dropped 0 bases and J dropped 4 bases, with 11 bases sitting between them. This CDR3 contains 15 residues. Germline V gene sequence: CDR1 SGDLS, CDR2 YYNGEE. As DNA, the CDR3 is TGTGCCAGCAGCGTAGGGTCGGGAGTTTACAATGAGCAGTTCTTC. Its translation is CASSVGSGVYNEQFF.

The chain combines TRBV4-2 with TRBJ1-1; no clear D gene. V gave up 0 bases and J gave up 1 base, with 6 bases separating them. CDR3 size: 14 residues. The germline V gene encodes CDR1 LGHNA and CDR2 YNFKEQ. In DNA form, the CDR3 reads TGTGCCAGCAGCCAAGAAGTGCAGAACACTGAAGCTTTCTTT. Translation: CASSQEVQNTEAFF.

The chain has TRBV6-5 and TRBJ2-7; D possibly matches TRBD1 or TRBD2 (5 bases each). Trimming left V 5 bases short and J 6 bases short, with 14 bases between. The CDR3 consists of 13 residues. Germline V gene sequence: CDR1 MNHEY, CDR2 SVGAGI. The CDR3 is CASSPVGGREQYF. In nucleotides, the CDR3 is TGTGCCAGCAGTCCAGTTGGGGGTCGCGAGCAGTACTTC.

CDR3 in amino acids: CASSSYWGTASYEQYF. The CDR3 bases are TGTGCCAGCAGTTCATATTGGGGGACAGCCTCCTACGAGCAGTACTTC. The chain uses TRBV28 and TRBJ2-7, with 7 bases fitting TRBD1. V lost 4 bases and J lost 0; bases outside the gene matches: 9. Looked up from germline, CDR1 is MDHEN and CDR2 is SYDVKM. The CDR3 runs 16 residues.

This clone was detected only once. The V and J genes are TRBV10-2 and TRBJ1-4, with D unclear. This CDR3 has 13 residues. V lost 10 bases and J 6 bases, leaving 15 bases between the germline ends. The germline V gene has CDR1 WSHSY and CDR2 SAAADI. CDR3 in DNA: TGCGCCACGTTGGGGAAATCGGATGAAAAACTGTTTTTT. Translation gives CATLGKSDEKLFF.

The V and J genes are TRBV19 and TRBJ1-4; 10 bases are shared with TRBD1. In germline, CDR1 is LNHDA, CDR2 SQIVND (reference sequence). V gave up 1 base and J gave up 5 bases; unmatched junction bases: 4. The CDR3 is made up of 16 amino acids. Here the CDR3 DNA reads TGTGCCAGTAGTATAGCCCCGGGACAGGGGAATGAAAAACTGTTTTTT. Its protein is CASSIAPGQGNEKLFF.

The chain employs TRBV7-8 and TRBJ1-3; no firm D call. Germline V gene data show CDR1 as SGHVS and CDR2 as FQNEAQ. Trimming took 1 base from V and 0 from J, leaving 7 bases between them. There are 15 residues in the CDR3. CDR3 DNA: TGTGCCAGCAGCTTAGATGGCCGCTCTGGAAACACCATATATTTT. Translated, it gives CASSLDGRSGNTIYF.

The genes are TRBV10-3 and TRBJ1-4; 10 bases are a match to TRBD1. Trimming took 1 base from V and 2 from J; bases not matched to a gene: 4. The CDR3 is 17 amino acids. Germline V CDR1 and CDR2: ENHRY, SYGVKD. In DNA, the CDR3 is TGTGCCATCAGTGAGTTCGACAGGGGGCCTACTAATGAAAAACTGTTTTTT. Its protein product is CAISEFDRGPTNEKLFF.

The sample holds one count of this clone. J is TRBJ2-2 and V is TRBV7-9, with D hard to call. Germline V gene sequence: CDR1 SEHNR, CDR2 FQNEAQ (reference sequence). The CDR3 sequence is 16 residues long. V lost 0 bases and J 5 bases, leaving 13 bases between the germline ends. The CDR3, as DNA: TGTGCCAGCAGCTTAGCGATGGGCCTCGGGACCGGGGAGCTGTTTTTT. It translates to CASSLAMGLGTGELFF.

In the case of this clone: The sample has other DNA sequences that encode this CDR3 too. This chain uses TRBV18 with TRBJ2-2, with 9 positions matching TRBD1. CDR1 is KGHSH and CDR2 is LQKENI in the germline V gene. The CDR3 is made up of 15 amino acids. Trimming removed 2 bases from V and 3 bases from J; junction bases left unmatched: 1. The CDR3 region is CASSPRQGDTGELFF. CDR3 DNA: TGTGCCAGCTCACCAAGACAGGGGGACACCGGGGAGCTGTTTTTT.

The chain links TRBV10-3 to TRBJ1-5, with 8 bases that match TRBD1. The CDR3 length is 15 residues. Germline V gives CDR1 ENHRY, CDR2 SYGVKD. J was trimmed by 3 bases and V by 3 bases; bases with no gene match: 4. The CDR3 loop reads CAISEGTGVNQPQHF. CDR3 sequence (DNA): TGTGCCATCAGTGAAGGGACAGGAGTCAATCAGCCCCAGCATTTT.

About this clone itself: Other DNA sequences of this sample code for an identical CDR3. As DNA, the CDR3 is TGCGCCAGCAGCTTGGGAGGGGAGGCTAACTATGGCTACACCTTC. It specifies CASSLGGEANYGYTF. The chain recombines TRBV5-1 with TRBJ1-2, with D maybe TRBD1 (5 bases). The V gene's germline CDR1 is SGHRS and CDR2 YFSETQ. V was shortened by 0 bases and J by 0 bases, with 9 bases between the two germline ends. The CDR3 contains 15 residues.

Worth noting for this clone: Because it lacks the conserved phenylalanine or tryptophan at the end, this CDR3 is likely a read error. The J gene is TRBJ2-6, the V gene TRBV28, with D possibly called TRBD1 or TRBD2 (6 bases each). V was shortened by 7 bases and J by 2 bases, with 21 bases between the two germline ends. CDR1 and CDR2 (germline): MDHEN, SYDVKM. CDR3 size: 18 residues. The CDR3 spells CASIPVGRGGTGANVLTL. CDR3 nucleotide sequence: TGTGCCAGCATCCCCGTGGGCAGGGGAGGCACTGGGGCCAACGTCCTGACTCTC.

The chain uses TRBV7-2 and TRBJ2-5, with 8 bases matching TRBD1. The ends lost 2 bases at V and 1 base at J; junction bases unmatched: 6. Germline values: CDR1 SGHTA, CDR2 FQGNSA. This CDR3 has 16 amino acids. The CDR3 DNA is TGTGCCAGCAGCTTAACCGGGACAGGATTCCAAGAGACCCAGTACTTC. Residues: CASSLTGTGFQETQYF.

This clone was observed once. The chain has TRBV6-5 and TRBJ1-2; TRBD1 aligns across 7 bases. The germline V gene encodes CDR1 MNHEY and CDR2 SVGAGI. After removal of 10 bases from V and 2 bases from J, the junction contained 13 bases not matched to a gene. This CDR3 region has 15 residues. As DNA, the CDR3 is TGTGCCACCTGGTTAAGACAGGGAACAAACTATGGCTACACCTTC. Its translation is CATWLRQGTNYGYTF.

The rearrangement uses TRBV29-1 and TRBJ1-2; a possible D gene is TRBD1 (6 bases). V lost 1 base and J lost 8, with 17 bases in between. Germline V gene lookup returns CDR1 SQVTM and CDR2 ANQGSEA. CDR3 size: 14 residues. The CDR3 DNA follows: TGCAGCGTTGAAGCGGGACACAGTGTATCCGGCTACACCTTC. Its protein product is CSVEAGHSVSGYTF.

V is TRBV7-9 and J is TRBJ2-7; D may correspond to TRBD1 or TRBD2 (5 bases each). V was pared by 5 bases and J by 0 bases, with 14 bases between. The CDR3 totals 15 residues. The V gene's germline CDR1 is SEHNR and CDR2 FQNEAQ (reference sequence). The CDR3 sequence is CASSRTGTASYEQYF. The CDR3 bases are TGTGCCAGCAGCAGAACCGGGACCGCCTCCTACGAGCAGTACTTC.

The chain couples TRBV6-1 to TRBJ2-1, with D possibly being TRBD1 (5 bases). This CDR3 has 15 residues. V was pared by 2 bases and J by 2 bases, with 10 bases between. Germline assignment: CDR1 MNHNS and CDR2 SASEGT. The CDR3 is CASSETQATYNEQFF. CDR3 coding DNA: TGTGCCAGCAGTGAAACACAGGCCACCTACAATGAGCAGTTCTTC.

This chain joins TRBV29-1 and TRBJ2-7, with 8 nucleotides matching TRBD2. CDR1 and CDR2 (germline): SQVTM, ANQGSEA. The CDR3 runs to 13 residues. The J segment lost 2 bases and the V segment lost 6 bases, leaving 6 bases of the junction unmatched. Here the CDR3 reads CSVRTAGAYEQYF. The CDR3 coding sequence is TGCAGCGTGAGGACAGCGGGGGCCTACGAGCAGTACTTC.

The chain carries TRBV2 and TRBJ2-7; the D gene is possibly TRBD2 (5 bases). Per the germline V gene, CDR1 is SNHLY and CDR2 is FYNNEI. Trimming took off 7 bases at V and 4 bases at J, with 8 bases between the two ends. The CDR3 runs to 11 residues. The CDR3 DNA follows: TGTGCCAGCAATTGGGAGTACGAGCAGTACTTC. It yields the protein CASNWEYEQYF.

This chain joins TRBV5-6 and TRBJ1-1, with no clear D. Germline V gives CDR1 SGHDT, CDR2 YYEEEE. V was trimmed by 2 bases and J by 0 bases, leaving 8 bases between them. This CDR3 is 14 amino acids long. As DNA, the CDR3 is TGTGCCAGCAGCTTCTCAACCTTGAACACTGAAGCTTTCTTT. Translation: CASSFSTLNTEAFF.

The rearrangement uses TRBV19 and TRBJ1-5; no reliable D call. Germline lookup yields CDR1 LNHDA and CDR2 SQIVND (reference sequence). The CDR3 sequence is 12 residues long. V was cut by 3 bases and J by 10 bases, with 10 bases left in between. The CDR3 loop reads CASSIWGFPQHF. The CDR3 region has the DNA TGTGCCAGTAGTATCTGGGGATTCCCCCAGCATTTT.

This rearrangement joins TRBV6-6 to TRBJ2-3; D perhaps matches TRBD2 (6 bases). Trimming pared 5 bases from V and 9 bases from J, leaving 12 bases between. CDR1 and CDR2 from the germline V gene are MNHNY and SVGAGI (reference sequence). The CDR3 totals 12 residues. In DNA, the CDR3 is TGTGCCAGCAGTCCCGGGGGTGGCACGCAGTATTTT. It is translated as CASSPGGGTQYF.

This CDR3 reads CASSRLVPGTDTQYF. CDR3 coding DNA: TGTGCCAGCAGTCGACTAGTACCTGGCACAGATACGCAGTATTTT. This sequence joins TRBV6-5 and TRBJ2-3; a possible D gene is TRBD2 (6 bases). The CDR3 has 15 amino acids. Per the germline V gene, CDR1 is MNHEY and CDR2 is SVGAGI. Trimming shortened V by 5 bases and J by 1 base, and 13 bases separated the two germline ends.